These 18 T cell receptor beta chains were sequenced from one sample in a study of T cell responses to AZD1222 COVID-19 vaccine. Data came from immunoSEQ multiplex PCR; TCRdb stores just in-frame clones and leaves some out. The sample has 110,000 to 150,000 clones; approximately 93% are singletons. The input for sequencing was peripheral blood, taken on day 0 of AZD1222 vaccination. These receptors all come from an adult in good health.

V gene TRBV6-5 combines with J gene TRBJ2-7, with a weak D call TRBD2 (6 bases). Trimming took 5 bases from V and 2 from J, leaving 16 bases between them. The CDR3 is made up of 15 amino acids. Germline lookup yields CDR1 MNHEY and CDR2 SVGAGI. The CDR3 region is CASSLSEGGTYEQYF. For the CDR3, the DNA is TGTGCCAGCAGTCTCTCCGAGGGCGGGACCTACGAGCAGTACTTC.

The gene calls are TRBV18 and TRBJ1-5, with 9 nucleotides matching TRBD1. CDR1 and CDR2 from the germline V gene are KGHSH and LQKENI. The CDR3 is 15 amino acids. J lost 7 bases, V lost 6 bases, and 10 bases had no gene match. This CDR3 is CASSPGQGVRQPQHF. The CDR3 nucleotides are TGTGCCAGCTCCCCGGGACAGGGAGTGCGGCAGCCCCAGCATTTT.

CDR3 in DNA: TGTGCTAGTGGTTTGGATCGTCAGCCCCAGCATTTT. Protein: CASGLDRQPQHF. The V gene is TRBV12-5, the J gene TRBJ1-5; D gene uncertain. V gave up 1 base and J gave up 6 bases, with 4 bases separating them. The CDR3 runs 12 residues. Germline lookup yields CDR1 LGHNT and CDR2 FRNRAP.

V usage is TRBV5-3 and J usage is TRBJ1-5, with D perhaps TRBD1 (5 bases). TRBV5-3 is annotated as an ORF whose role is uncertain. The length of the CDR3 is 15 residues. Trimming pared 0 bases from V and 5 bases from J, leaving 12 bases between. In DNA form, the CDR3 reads TGTGCCAGAAGCTTGGGACAGCATAATTATCAGCCCCAGCATTTT. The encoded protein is CARSLGQHNYQPQHF.

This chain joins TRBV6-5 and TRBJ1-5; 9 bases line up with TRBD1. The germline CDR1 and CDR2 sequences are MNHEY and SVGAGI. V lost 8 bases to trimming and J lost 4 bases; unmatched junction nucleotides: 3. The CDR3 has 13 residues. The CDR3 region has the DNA TGTGCCAGCGGGGACAGGGTGAATCAGCCCCAGCATTTT. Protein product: CASGDRVNQPQHF.

CDR3: CASSFGLAGYNEQFF. The CDR3 bases are TGTGCCAGCAGCTTTGGACTAGCGGGCTACAATGAGCAGTTCTTC. The rearrangement joins TRBV11-1 to TRBJ2-1, with 11 bases lining up with TRBD2. With 3 bases clipped from V and 3 bases from J, the junction kept 1 base outside the gene matches. The length of the CDR3 is 15 residues. Germline CDR1 and CDR2: SGHAT and FQDESV (reference sequence).

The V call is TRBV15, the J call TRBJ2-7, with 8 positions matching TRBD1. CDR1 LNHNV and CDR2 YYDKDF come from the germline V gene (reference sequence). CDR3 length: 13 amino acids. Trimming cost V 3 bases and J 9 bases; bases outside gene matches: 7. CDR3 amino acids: CATSSTRTGTQYF. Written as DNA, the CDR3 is TGTGCCACCAGCAGTACCAGGACAGGGACGCAGTACTTC. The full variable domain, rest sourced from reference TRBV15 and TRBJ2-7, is DAMVIQNPRYQVTQFGKPVTLSCSQTLNHNVMYWYQQKSSQAPKLLFHYYDKDFNNEADTPDNFQSRRPNTSFCFLDIRSPGLGDTAMYLCATSSTRTGTQYFGPGTRLTVT.

CDR3 sequence (DNA): TGTGCCAGCAGTGAAGCGAGGGGACTAGCGGACTACAATGAGCAGTTCTTC. This gives the protein CASSEARGLADYNEQFF. The V and J genes are TRBV6-1 and TRBJ2-1; 11 bases match TRBD2. Trimming at V came to 0 bases and at J to 3 bases, leaving 4 bases not matched to a gene. Per the germline V gene, CDR1 is MNHNS and CDR2 is SASEGT. The CDR3 consists of 17 residues.

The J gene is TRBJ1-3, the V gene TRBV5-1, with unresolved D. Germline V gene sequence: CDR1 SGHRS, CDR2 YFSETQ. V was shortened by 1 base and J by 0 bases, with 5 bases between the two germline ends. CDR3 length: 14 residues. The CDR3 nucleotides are TGCGCCAGCAGCTTGACAGACTCTGGAAACACCATATATTTT. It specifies CASSLTDSGNTIYF.

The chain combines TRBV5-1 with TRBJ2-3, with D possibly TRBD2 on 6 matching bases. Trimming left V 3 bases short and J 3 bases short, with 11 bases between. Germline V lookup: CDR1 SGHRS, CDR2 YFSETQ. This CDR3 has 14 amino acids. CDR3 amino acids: CASSYGGETDTQYF. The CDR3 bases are TGCGCCAGCAGCTACGGGGGAGAGACAGATACGCAGTATTTT.

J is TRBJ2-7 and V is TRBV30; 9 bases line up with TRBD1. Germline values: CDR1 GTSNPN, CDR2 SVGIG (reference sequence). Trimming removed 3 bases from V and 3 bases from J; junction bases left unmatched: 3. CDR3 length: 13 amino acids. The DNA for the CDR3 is TGTGCCTGGAGGGGGACAGGGATCTACGAGCAGTACTTC. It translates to CAWRGTGIYEQYF.

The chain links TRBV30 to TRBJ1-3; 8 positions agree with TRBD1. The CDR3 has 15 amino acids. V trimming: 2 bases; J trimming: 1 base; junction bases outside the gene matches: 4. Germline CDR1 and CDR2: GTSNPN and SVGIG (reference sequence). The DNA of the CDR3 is TGTGCCTGGAGTCGCGACAGGGGTTCTGGAAACACCATATATTTT. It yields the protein CAWSRDRGSGNTIYF.

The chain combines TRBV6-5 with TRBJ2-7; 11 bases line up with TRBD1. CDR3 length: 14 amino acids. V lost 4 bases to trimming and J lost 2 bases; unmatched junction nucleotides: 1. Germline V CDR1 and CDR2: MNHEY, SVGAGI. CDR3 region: CASSLGQGAYEQYF. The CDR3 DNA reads TGTGCCAGCAGTTTGGGACAGGGGGCCTACGAGCAGTACTTC.

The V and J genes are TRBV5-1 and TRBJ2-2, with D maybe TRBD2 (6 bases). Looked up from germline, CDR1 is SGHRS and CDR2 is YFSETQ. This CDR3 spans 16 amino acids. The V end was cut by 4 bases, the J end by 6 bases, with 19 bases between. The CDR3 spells CASSGNRDSFSGELFF. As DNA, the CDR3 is TGCGCCAGCAGCGGAAACCGGGACTCCTTTTCCGGGGAGCTGTTTTTT.

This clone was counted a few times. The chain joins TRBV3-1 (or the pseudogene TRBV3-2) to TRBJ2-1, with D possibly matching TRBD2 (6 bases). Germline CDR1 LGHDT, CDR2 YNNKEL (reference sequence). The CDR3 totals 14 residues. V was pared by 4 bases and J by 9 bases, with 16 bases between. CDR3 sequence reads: CASSRTGVEGEQFF. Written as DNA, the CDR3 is TGTGCCAGCAGCCGAACGGGAGTGGAGGGTGAGCAGTTCTTC.

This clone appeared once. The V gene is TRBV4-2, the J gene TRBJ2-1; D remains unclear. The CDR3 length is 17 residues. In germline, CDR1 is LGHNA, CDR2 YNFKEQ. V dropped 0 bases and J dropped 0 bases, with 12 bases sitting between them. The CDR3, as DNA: TGTGCCAGCAGCCAAGACAGTTTGGAGAGCTCCTACAATGAGCAGTTCTTC. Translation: CASSQDSLESSYNEQFF.

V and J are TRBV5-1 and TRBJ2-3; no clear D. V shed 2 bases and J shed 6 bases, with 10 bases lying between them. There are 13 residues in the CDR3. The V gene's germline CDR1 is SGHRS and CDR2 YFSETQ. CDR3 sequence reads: CASSLGRSDTQYF. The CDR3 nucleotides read TGCGCCAGCAGCTTAGGACGATCCGATACGCAGTATTTT. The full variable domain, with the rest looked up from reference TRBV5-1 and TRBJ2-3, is KAGVTQTPRYLIKTRGQQVTLSCSPISGHRSVSWYQQTPGQGLQFLFEYFSETQRNKGNFPGRFSGRQFSNSRSEMNVSTLELGDSALYLCASSLGRSDTQYFGPGTRLTVL.

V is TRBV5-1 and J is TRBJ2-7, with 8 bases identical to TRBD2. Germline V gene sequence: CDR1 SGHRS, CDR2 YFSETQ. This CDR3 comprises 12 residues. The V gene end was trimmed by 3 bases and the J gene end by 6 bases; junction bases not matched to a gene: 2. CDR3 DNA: TGCGCCAGCAGCTCGGGAGGGCGCGAGCAGTACTTC. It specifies CASSSGGREQYF.